Sequencing of this T cell receptor (beta chain) was carried out in a study of cytomegalovirus exposure and HLA in healthy donors. Amplification used 60 Vbeta primers and 13 Jbeta primers. Repertoires were generated with immunoSEQ multiplex PCR, while TCRdb's copy carries only in-frame clones and drops some. The repertoire holds about 170,000 clones, with under 85% as singletons. V was clipped by 5 bases and J by 2 bases; unmatched bases: 1. The CDR3 extends over 14 amino acids. Germline lookup yields CDR1 SGHTA and CDR2 FQGNSA. This clone was observed a few times. Other DNA sequences within the sample encode an identical CDR3.

The receptor was derived from a woman aged 18-29 years in good health and CMV-seropositive. The V call is TRBV7-2, the J call TRBJ2-5, with 11 bases lining up with TRBD2. The sample taken for sequencing was PBMCs. CDR3 residues: CASSRLAGQETQYF. As DNA, the CDR3 is TGTGCCAGCAGCCGACTAGCGGGACAAGAGACCCAGTACTTC.